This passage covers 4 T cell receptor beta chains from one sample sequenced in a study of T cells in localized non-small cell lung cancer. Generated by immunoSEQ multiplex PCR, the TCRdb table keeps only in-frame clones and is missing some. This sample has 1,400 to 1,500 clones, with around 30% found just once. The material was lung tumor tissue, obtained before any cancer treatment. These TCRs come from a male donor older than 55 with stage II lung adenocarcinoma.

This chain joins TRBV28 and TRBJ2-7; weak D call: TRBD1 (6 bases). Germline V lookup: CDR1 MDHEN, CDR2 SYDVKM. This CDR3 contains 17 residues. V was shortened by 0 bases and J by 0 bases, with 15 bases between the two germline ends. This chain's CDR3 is CASSLWGSTDSSYEQYF. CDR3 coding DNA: TGTGCCAGCAGTTTATGGGGATCCACGGACAGCTCCTACGAGCAGTACTTC.

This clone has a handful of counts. The CDR3 DNA reads as TGTGCCAGCAGTATTAACCAGCCGGGACTGAGTAGCAATCAGCCCCAGCATTTT. Residues: CASSINQPGLSSNQPQHF. This chain joins TRBV6-8 and TRBJ1-5; D possibly corresponds to TRBD1 (5 bases). CDR3 length equals 18 residues. In germline, CDR1 is MNHGY, CDR2 SAAAGT. V lost 5 bases to trimming and J lost 0 bases, with 20 bases between them.

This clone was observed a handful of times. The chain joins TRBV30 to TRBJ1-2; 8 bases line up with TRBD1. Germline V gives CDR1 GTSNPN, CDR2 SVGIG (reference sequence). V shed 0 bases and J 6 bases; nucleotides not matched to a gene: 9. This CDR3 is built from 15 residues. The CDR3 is CAWSVLGTGGDGYTF. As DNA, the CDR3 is TGTGCCTGGAGTGTACTTGGCACAGGGGGGGATGGCTACACCTTC.

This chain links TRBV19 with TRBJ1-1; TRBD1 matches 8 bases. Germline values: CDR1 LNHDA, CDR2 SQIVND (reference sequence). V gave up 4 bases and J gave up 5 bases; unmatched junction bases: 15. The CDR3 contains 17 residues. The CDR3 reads CASSTLSGQGKRTEAFF. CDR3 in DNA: TGTGCCAGTAGTACCCTATCTGGACAGGGAAAAAGGACTGAAGCTTTCTTT.